This record covers a single TCR beta chain. Its cognate antigen is unknown. This CDR3 has 17 residues. CDR1 and CDR2 (germline): KGHSY, FQNENV. V dropped 0 bases and J dropped 6 bases, with 17 bases sitting between them. The data stem from a study of cytomegalovirus exposure and HLA in healthy donors. Study details: Within an early data release were about 85 million unique TCRs drawn from HLA-typed donors.

Study-wide results and caveats: In a later analysis, TCR beta V- and J-gene trimming showed a link to a missense DCLRE1C variant. TRBV6-2, TRBV6-3 and some other V segments were unresolvable in 87-base-pair reads. The records held CMV serostatus as the only immune exposure information.

Both 60 Vbeta primers and 13 Jbeta primers went into the PCR. The table came from immunoSEQ multiplex PCR; TCRdb's copy has only in-frame clones and leaves some out. The sample lists some 190,000 clones, less than 85% seen once, with 1% in the top ten. The receptor was derived from a boy between 2 and 15 years old in good health and CMV-seronegative. The sample was PBMCs. This chain uses TRBV16 with TRBJ1-4; D unclear. CDR3 sequence: CASSQSLAAPADEKLFF. The CDR3 DNA follows: TGTGCCAGCAGCCAATCGCTAGCGGCACCCGCGGATGAAAAACTGTTTTTT. Based on the CDR3 plus reference TRBV16 and TRBJ1-4, the full variable domain is GEEVAQTPKHLVRGEGQKAKLYCAPIKGHSYVFWYQQVLKNEFKFLISFQNENVFDETGMPKERFSAKCLPNSPCSLEIQATKLEDSAVYFCASSQSLAAPADEKLFFGSGTQLSVL.